The clone carrying this TCR beta chain turned up a few times. The sample comes from a study of T cell changes during pregnancy in multiple sclerosis. V gave up 2 bases and J gave up 4 bases, with 8 bases separating them. The CDR3 runs to 13 residues. Germline V gene data show CDR1 as MNHEY and CDR2 as SVGAGI. The assay was immunoSEQ multiplex PCR, and TCRdb's table has in-frame clones only and misses some. The repertoire holds some 28,000 clones, with 70% to 90% as singletons. The TCR was taken from a female donor with multiple sclerosis, enrolled in a pregnancy study. Sequences were derived from CD8+ T cells from peripheral blood mononuclear cells, sampled before pregnancy. The J gene is TRBJ1-2, the V gene TRBV6-5, with D unclear. CDR3 residues: CASSYEGGYGYTF. CDR3 coding DNA: TGTGCCAGCAGTTACGAGGGCGGCTATGGCTACACCTTC.